This is a list of T cell receptor beta chains from one sample in a study of T cells after yellow fever vaccination. TCRdb re-called the 5' RACE reads through MiXCR, storing one row per CDR3 protein. The sample shows hundreds of thousands of distinct CDR3 sequences, approximately 3.9% of them seen only once. The specimen was PBMCs, collected on the day of the yellow fever booster vaccination. These receptors originate from a man younger than 30 who received the YFV17D yellow fever vaccine. Each CDR3 is given with its conserved first and last residue. The D gene is left open where the match is weak. Some rows mark clone size as missing; the rest say once, few, many or name a class of expanded clone.

j_call d_call v_call clone_size cdr3_aa cdr3_nt
TRBJ2-2 NA TRBV5-1 many CASSLISLGPGELFF TGCGCCAGCAGCTTGATCAGTTTAGGACCCGGGGAGCTGTTTTTT
TRBJ2-1 TRBD2 TRBV12-3/TRBV12-4 many CASRKSGGASEQFF TGTGCCAGCAGAAAGAGCGGGGGGGCCAGTGAGCAGTTCTTC
TRBJ2-4 NA TRBV7-6 many CASSLLSSLAIAKNIQYF TGTGCCAGCAGCTTACTAAGTTCGCTCGCGATAGCCAAAAACATTCAGTACTTC
TRBJ2-6 NA TRBV20-1 many CSARLQAGANVLTF TGCAGTGCTAGACTCCAGGCTGGGGCCAACGTCCTGACTTTC
TRBJ2-7 NA TRBV7-6 many CASSILGPGTTSYEQYF TGTGCCAGCAGTATACTGGGACCGGGCACTACTTCCTACGAGCAGTACTTC
TRBJ2-3 TRBD2 TRBV29-1 many CSLGGLGFDTQYF TGCAGCCTAGGGGGACTAGGATTCGATACGCAGTATTTT
TRBJ1-2 NA TRBV15 many CATSRDGVAGYTF TGTGCCACCAGCAGAGATGGGGTGGCTGGCTACACCTTC
TRBJ2-1 NA TRBV5-1 many CASSWNRPEDEQFF TGCGCCAGCTCTTGGAACAGGCCCGAGGATGAGCAGTTCTTC
TRBJ2-6 NA TRBV5-1 NA CASSLRRSSSGANVLTF TGCGCCAGCAGCTTGCGCCGATCCTCCTCTGGGGCCAACGTCCTGACTTTC
TRBJ2-1 NA TRBV4-1 few CASSRIDGDEQFF TGCGCCAGCAGCCGCATTGACGGGGATGAGCAGTTCTTC
TRBJ1-2 TRBD1 TRBV30 few CAWIRTGSYGYTF TGTGCCTGGATCAGGACAGGGAGCTATGGCTACACCTTC
TRBJ1-1 NA TRBV6-5 few CASRRDMNTEAFF TGTGCCAGCCGGAGAGATATGAACACTGAAGCTTTCTTT
TRBJ2-7 NA TRBV27 NA CASSTHRVSYEQYF TGTGCCAGCAGTACTCACAGGGTGTCCTACGAGCAGTACTTC
TRBJ2-3 TRBD2 TRBV12-3/TRBV12-4 many CASRGTSGSDTQYF TGTGCCAGCAGGGGGACTAGCGGATCAGATACGCAGTATTTT
TRBJ1-2 NA TRBV11-2 NA CASSYWGTGYTF TGTGCCAGCAGCTATTGGGGAACCGGCTACACCTTC
TRBJ2-7 TRBD2 TRBV7-9 many CASSFSGTYEQYF TGTGCCAGCAGCTTTAGCGGGACCTACGAGCAGTACTTC
TRBJ1-3 TRBD1 TRBV5-1 many CASSLTGGHGNTIYF TGCGCCAGCAGCTTGACAGGGGGACATGGAAACACCATATATTTT
TRBJ2-3 TRBD2 TRBV7-2 NA CASSLGTSGGVTSTDTQYF TGTGCCAGCAGCTTAGGGACTAGCGGGGGAGTAACTAGCACAGATACGCAGTATTTT
TRBJ1-6 NA TRBV12-3/TRBV12-4 NA CASGTGYNSPLHF TGTGCCTCGGGAACAGGCTATAATTCACCCCTCCACTTT
TRBJ1-2 TRBD1 TRBV5-6 many CASSSIPGGAGYGYTF TGTGCCAGCAGCTCGATTCCAGGGGGCGCGGGCTATGGCTACACCTTC
TRBJ2-1 NA TRBV5-1 many CASSLISRTRDNEQFF TGCGCCAGCAGCTTGATTAGTCGGACACGGGACAATGAGCAGTTCTTC
TRBJ2-3 NA TRBV12-5 NA CASGLVKMGGVADTQYF TGTGCTAGTGGTTTAGTCAAAATGGGGGGCGTCGCAGATACGCAGTATTTT
TRBJ2-3 NA TRBV5-1 many CASSLLMGVESPDTQYF TGCGCCAGCAGCTTGTTAATGGGGGTCGAGAGCCCAGATACGCAGTATTTT
TRBJ1-1 TRBD1 TRBV2 many CASSGRQGSTEAFF TGTGCCAGCAGTGGCAGACAGGGTAGCACTGAAGCTTTCTTT
TRBJ2-7 NA TRBV10-3 many CAISESSPVTYEQYF TGTGCCATCAGTGAGTCGAGTCCAGTAACCTACGAGCAGTACTTC
TRBJ1-6 TRBD1 TRBV3-1 NA CASSVRDSYSPLHF TGTGCCAGCAGCGTCCGGGACAGTTATTCACCCCTCCACTTT
TRBJ1-1 NA TRBV20-1 many CSARDSGTPAFF TGCAGTGCTAGAGATTCAGGTACCCCAGCTTTCTTT
TRBJ1-1 NA TRBV5-1 many CASSLGTEAFF TGTGCCAGCAGCTTAGGAACTGAAGCTTTCTTT
TRBJ2-3 NA TRBV4-2 few CASSQSEEGTQYF TGTGCCAGCAGCCAATCCGAGGAAGGAACGCAGTATTTT
TRBJ2-2 NA TRBV20-1 many CSASGQYGELFF TGCAGTGCTAGCGGACAGTACGGGGAGCTGTTTTTT
TRBJ2-2 NA TRBV12-3/TRBV12-4 many CASSLYREDGELFF TGTGCCAGCAGTTTGTACAGGGAGGACGGGGAGCTGTTTTTT
TRBJ2-6 NA TRBV12-3/TRBV12-4 few CASSWRRTPHGANVLTF TGTGCCAGCAGTTGGAGGCGGACCCCCCACGGGGCCAACGTCCTGACTTTC